Given below is one TCR beta chain in context. This clonotype came up a few times. This clone's antigen is unknown. The record has no base qualities; no much larger clone is one base away. The sample originates from a study of identical twins listed by TCRdb under 2016. Broadly, across the study: To test whether fetal clonotypes persist, the study used deep sequencing on TCR alpha and beta repertoires from monozygotic twins, unrelated adults of various ages, and cord blood. To rule out contamination, the twin experiments were replicated at different times with different library preparation protocols.

Overall study outcomes, separate from this receptor: Fewer insertions were carried by abundant cord blood beta clonotypes, a similar but weaker trend appeared in young adult naive repertoires, and no such trend appeared in memory repertoires. In beta out-of-frame sequences, excess twin sharing was weaker, because having fewer shared sequences lowered the signal-to-noise ratio. Invariant T cells such as MAIT and iNKT could partly confound zero-insertion analyses, although diverse VJ usage argued against such confounding for most clonotypes. Compared with coincidental sharing between unrelated individuals, an excess of low generation-probability sequences was observed among out-of-frame TCR alpha sequences shared between twins. Because the same donors could not be followed over many years, the conclusions relied on cross-sectional statistical analysis. In monozygotic twins, recombination models systematically underestimated out-of-frame TCR alpha sharing, but the models matched the sharing seen between unrelated individuals.

All donors were healthy Caucasians. The twin cohort comprised three pairs of female monozygotic twins, all aged about 18 to 30 years. RNA for TCR libraries was isolated from peripheral blood mononuclear cells. V and J are truncated by 4 bases and 1 base respectively, leaving an intervening sequence of 5 bases. The germline V gene specifies SGHRS as CDR1 and YFSETQ as CDR2. The CDR3 sequence holds 12 residues, the cysteine and phenylalanine included. Of the read, only the CDR3 DNA is kept; its 36 bases are in frame from base 1. The library was built by means of 5' RACE. Sequenced using an Illumina HiSeq 2000. Template switching introduced a universal primer binding site; the final cDNA contained a unique molecular identifier, enabling accurate counting of TCR cDNA molecules. Specific primers in the conserved constant-segment region were used to synthesize first-strand cDNA for the TCR alpha and beta chains. To control for contamination, each cDNA library was double barcoded with a SMART-Mk sample barcode plus Illumina barcodes. TruSeq adapter sequences, together with Illumina sample barcodes, were added in two successive PCR steps. The TCR alpha and beta cDNA libraries were sequenced on the Illumina HiSeq platform using custom primers. The authors' pipeline ran thus. Unique molecular identifiers were extracted from raw reads with MiGEC, and CDR3 positions were determined with MiXCR. Recombination models were inferred per individual with the repgenHMM and IGoR tools using an EM algorithm. The tcR package in R was used for shared clonotype analysis, with sharing normalized by the product of cloneset sizes. Out-of-frame nonproductive sequences were analyzed to study raw recombination free of thymic and clonal selection effects. The raw public reads went through TCRdb reprocessing: fastp at Q25, MiXCR clone calling, in-frame beta chains kept. CDR3 protein duplicates are merged, each entry listing the most common genes and DNA. The V and J calls and clone size are TCRdb's, not the authors'. For this sample there are a few hundred thousand distinct CDR3 sequences; around 9.6% appear just once. The top ten clones comprise 2.5% to 3.5% of the sample.

The same sample was also studied in work on yellow fever vaccine responses in identical twins. As that second paper reports: According to the authors, in identical twins the way T cells responded to vaccination appeared partly convergent and partly personalized. In identical twins, the study followed T cell clones that responded to the vaccine with precision.

The material sequenced was PBMCs. This TCR was sampled from a woman aged 18-35 years in good health. The rearrangement combines TRBV5-1 with TRBJ1-1, with the D gene call left open. CDR3 region: CASSEENTEAFF. In nucleotide form, the sequence is TGCGCCAGCAGCGAGGAGAACACTGAAGCTTTCTTT.